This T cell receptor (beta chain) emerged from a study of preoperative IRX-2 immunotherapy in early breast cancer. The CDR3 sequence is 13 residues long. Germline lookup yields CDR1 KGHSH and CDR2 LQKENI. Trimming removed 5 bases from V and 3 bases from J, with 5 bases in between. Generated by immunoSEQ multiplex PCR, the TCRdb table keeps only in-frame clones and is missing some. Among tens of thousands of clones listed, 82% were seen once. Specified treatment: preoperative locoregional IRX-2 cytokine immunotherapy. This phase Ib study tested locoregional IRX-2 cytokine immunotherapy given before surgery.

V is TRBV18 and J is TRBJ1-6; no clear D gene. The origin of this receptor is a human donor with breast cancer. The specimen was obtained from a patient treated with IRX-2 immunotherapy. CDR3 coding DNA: TGTGCCAGCTCAGACAACTATAATTCACCCCTCCACTTT. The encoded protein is CASSDNYNSPLHF.